A single sample is the source of the 27 T cell receptor beta chains below, sequenced in a study of human T cells and chemical hapten exposure. Time point reported: patch test 1, 2 weeks after DPC sensitization. Treatment here: therapeutic diphenylcyclopropenone sensitization with weekly scalp DPC. Via MiXCR, TCRdb re-called the RACE reads, giving one row per CDR3 protein. Of 79,000 or so distinct CDR3 sequences detected, approximately 35% appear once; the ten largest clones hold about 9.6%. The material sequenced was whole blood, taken in connection with sensitization to the hapten diphenylcyclopropenone (DPC). Source of these receptors: a man aged 40-49 years with alopecia areata. Some clones in this sample may be carry-over from other donors' samples.

This chain uses TRBV13 with TRBJ2-7; 10 bases agree with TRBD2. Trimming took 5 bases from V and 2 from J; bases not matched to a gene: 12. This CDR3 has 17 residues. Looked up from germline, CDR1 is PRHDT and CDR2 is FYEKMQ (reference sequence). CDR3 bases: TGTGCCAGCAGCATAGTAGCTAGCGGGAGTTCCCCCTACGAGCAGTACTTC. Its translation is CASSIVASGSSPYEQYF.

This clonotype was counted between two and nine times. V and J are TRBV9 and TRBJ1-4, with D unresolved. Looked up from germline, CDR1 is SGDLS and CDR2 is YYNGEE. This CDR3 contains 16 residues. Trimming removed 0 bases at V and 8 bases at J, with 17 bases between. CDR3 sequence reads: CASSVGVQKFGEKLFF. CDR3 coding DNA: TGTGCCAGCAGCGTAGGGGTGCAAAAGTTCGGGGAAAAACTGTTTTTT.

This clonotype was recorded a few times. J is TRBJ1-3 and V is TRBV5-6; the match to TRBD1 covers 7 bases. V was clipped by 3 bases and J by 7 bases; unmatched bases: 7. Germline CDR1 and CDR2: SGHDT and YYEEEE. The CDR3 totals 14 residues. The CDR3 loop reads CASSWTGRLNTIYF. DNA of the CDR3: TGTGCCAGCAGCTGGACAGGCCGTCTCAACACCATATATTTT.

In its sample, this clonotype was seen a few times. This chain uses TRBV10-3 with TRBJ2-7; D is perhaps TRBD1 or TRBD2 (6 bases each). Looked up from germline, CDR1 is ENHRY and CDR2 is SYGVKD. There are 16 residues in the CDR3. The ends were cut back, 10 bases at V and 0 bases at J, with 22 bases in the middle. In nucleotides, the CDR3 is TGTGCCACATCATTAAAAGGGGGGCGAAGCTCCTACGAGCAGTACTTC. Translated: CATSLKGGRSSYEQYF.

This clonotype was counted between two and nine times. The chain is built from TRBV7-8 and TRBJ2-7, with D perhaps assigned TRBD1 or TRBD2 (5 bases each). The CDR3 runs 15 residues. The V end lost 1 base, the J end lost 0 bases, and 10 bases lay between the germline ends. The germline gives CDR1 SGHVS, CDR2 FQNEAQ. CDR3 region: CASSLGGSSSYEQYF. The CDR3 DNA reads as TGTGCCAGCAGCTTAGGGGGGTCGAGCTCCTACGAGCAGTACTTC.

The gene calls are TRBV6-2 or TRBV6-3 and TRBJ1-1; D perhaps matches TRBD1 (5 bases). Trimming shortened V by 6 bases and J by 2 bases, and 13 bases separated the two germline ends. This CDR3 comprises 14 residues. CDR1 and CDR2 (germline): MNHEY, SVGEGT. The CDR3 sequence is CASSPEGPNTEAFF. The CDR3 DNA reads TGTGCCAGCAGCCCGGAGGGACCTAACACTGAAGCTTTCTTT.

This clonotype was counted a few times. The chain carries TRBV11-1 and TRBJ2-1; 13 bases line up with TRBD2. With 5 bases clipped from V and 8 bases from J, the junction kept 12 bases outside the gene matches. This CDR3 has 17 amino acids. In germline, CDR1 is SGHAT, CDR2 FQDESV (reference sequence). CDR3 loop: CASSRTSGRGISDEQFF. CDR3 sequence (DNA): TGTGCCAGCAGCCGGACTAGCGGGAGAGGTATTAGCGATGAGCAGTTCTTC.

This sequence joins TRBV5-6 and TRBJ1-4; D gene ambiguous. The CDR3 has 16 residues. V was trimmed by 6 bases and J by 0 bases, leaving 15 bases between them. In germline, CDR1 is SGHDT, CDR2 YYEEEE. The CDR3, as DNA: TGTGCCAGCACCCGATACCCCGGGGCAACTAATGAAAAACTGTTTTTT. It translates to CASTRYPGATNEKLFF. Using reference TRBV5-6 and TRBJ1-4 for the parts outside the CDR3, the full variable domain is DAGVTQSPTHLIKTRGQQVTLRCSPKSGHDTVSWYQQALGQGPQFIFQYYEEEERQRGNFPDRFSGHQFPNYSSELNVNALLLGDSALYLCASTRYPGATNEKLFFGSGTQLSVL.

Only a few counts were recorded for this clonotype. V is TRBV6-5 and J is TRBJ2-3, with TRBD2 identical over 8 bases. Germline lookup yields CDR1 MNHEY and CDR2 SVGAGI. The CDR3 is 14 residues long. The V segment lost 4 bases and the J segment 2 bases; nucleotides outside the gene matches: 2. CDR3 loop: CASSLAGNTDTQYF. Written as DNA, the CDR3 is TGTGCCAGCAGTTTAGCGGGGAACACAGATACGCAGTATTTT.

The J gene is TRBJ1-1, the V gene TRBV7-2; tentative D call: TRBD1 (5 bases). CDR3 length: 15 residues. Germline V gene sequence: CDR1 SGHTA, CDR2 FQGNSA. V was trimmed by 1 base and J by 4 bases, leaving 13 bases between them. This CDR3 is CASSLDGGVGTEAFF. The CDR3 DNA follows: TGTGCCAGCAGCTTAGATGGGGGGGTGGGCACTGAAGCTTTCTTT.

The gene calls are TRBV10-3 and TRBJ1-1; D is perhaps TRBD1 (5 bases). Germline V gene sequence: CDR1 ENHRY, CDR2 SYGVKD. V was shortened by 4 bases and J by 1 base, with 7 bases between the two germline ends. This CDR3 is built from 13 residues. CDR3 amino acids: CAISVGGNTEAFF. In DNA, the CDR3 is TGTGCCATCAGTGTCGGGGGGAACACTGAAGCTTTCTTT.

The chain uses TRBV12-3 or TRBV12-4 and TRBJ2-1; possible D gene TRBD1, 5 bases. V lost 2 bases to trimming and J lost 6 bases, with 8 bases between them. This CDR3 region has 13 residues. The DNA of the CDR3 is TGTGCCAGCAGTTTATCGGACACCAATGAGCAGTTCTTC. The encoded protein is CASSLSDTNEQFF.

In this sample, this clonotype turned up once. A read error may explain this, as a much larger clone is one base away. The limits of the CDR3 on the DNA are not certain, so only TCRdb's listed CDR3 is given. This sequence joins TRBV28 and TRBJ1-1; the table's D gene call, TRBD1, was not cross checked with the DNA. The CDR3 adds up to 17 amino acids, both ends counted. Germline CDR1 is MDHEN and CDR2 is SYDVKM. The CDR3 sequence: CASSLWGQGATYTETFF.

This chain uses TRBV11-2 with TRBJ2-3, with a possible D match to TRBD1 (5 bases). The CDR3 contains 15 residues. Germline assignment: CDR1 SGHAT and CDR2 FQNNGV. V lost 5 bases, J lost 1 base, and 13 bases lay in between. The CDR3, as DNA: TGTGCCAGCAGCCCTGGGGCGAGCCGCACAGATACGCAGTATTTT. Protein product: CASSPGASRTDTQYF. Based on the CDR3 plus reference TRBV11-2 and TRBJ2-3, the full variable domain is EAGVAQSPRYKIIEKRQSVAFWCNPISGHATLYWYQQILGQGPKLLIQFQNNGVVDDSQLPKDRFSAERLKGVDSTLKIQPAKLEDSAVYLCASSPGASRTDTQYFGPGTRLTVL.

The chain has TRBV10-3 and TRBJ1-2; maybe TRBD1 (5 bases). The germline V gene has CDR1 ENHRY and CDR2 SYGVKD. CDR3 size: 15 residues. Trimming cost V 3 bases and J 6 bases, with 17 bases left between them. CDR3 DNA: TGTGCCATCAGTGAAGTGGGTGGCAGGGTGGATGGCTACACCTTC. Translation gives CAISEVGGRVDGYTF.

The chain links TRBV12-3 or TRBV12-4 to TRBJ2-1; 10 bases fit TRBD2. V shed 5 bases, J shed 8 bases, and the junction held 9 bases outside the gene matches. The CDR3 totals 15 residues. Here the CDR3 reads CASSRGTSDLDEQFF. CDR3 in DNA: TGTGCCAGCAGTAGAGGGACTAGCGATCTGGATGAGCAGTTCTTC.

This clonotype was seen more than once but under ten times. The rearrangement links TRBV7-9 to TRBJ2-2, with TRBD1 as a possible D gene (6 bases). The germline gives CDR1 SEHNR, CDR2 FQNEAQ (reference sequence). Between the trimmed V and J ends, which lost 5 bases and 2 bases, there was a span of 15 bases. The CDR3 loop spans 16 amino acids. CDR3 nucleotide sequence: TGTGCCAGCAGCGCCCAGGGGCAGGGAAACACCGGGGAGCTGTTTTTT. Translating it yields CASSAQGQGNTGELFF.

The CDR3 DNA reads TGTGCCAGCAGCTTGGCTGTGGTTTCGTACTATGGCTACACCTTC. Amino acid sequence: CASSLAVVSYYGYTF. This chain links TRBV5-6 with TRBJ1-2; D ambiguous. The CDR3 is 15 amino acids. Germline V CDR1 and CDR2: SGHDT, YYEEEE. Trimming stripped 0 bases from V and 3 bases from J, with 12 bases between.

In its sample, this clonotype was seen a few times. The chain recombines TRBV5-1 with TRBJ2-2, with D hard to call. This CDR3 has 14 amino acids. The V gene's germline CDR1 is SGHRS and CDR2 YFSETQ. The germline V and J ends were trimmed by 6 bases and 0 bases, with 9 bases remaining between them. This chain's CDR3 is CASKEQSNTGELFF. The CDR3 DNA reads as TGCGCCAGCAAAGAACAGTCGAACACCGGGGAGCTGTTTTTT.

This clonotype was observed a handful of times. This chain uses TRBV20-1 with TRBJ2-4; 14 bases are a match to TRBD2. The ends lost 2 bases at V and 1 base at J; junction bases unmatched: 10. Germline CDR1 DFQATT, CDR2 SNEGSKA (reference sequence). The CDR3 is 19 amino acids. The CDR3 DNA reads TGCAGTGCTAGACCCCGCGGGACTAGCGGGAGCCGGGCCAAAAACATTCAGTACTTC. Residues: CSARPRGTSGSRAKNIQYF.

This clonotype was recorded a few times. V usage is TRBV28 and J usage is TRBJ2-1; D tentatively reads TRBD1 or TRBD2 (6 bases each). CDR1 MDHEN and CDR2 SYDVKM come from the germline V gene. This CDR3 region has 13 residues. V shed 8 bases and J shed 6 bases, with 14 bases lying between them. CDR3 in amino acids: CASGGGGINEQFF. In DNA, the CDR3 is TGTGCCAGCGGAGGAGGGGGGATCAATGAGCAGTTCTTC.

CDR3 nucleotides: TGTGCCAGCAGCCAAGATCTTAGGGGTGAAGCTTTCTTT. Protein product: CASSQDLRGEAFF. The rearrangement joins TRBV14 to TRBJ1-1, with a weak D call TRBD1 (5 bases). The CDR3 has 13 residues. Germline-derived CDR1 and CDR2 are SGHDN and FVKESK. The ends were cut back, 0 bases at V and 7 bases at J, with 9 bases in the middle.

The chain combines TRBV29-1 with TRBJ1-5, with D uncertain. The V and J ends lost 6 bases and 3 bases respectively, with 15 bases between them. This CDR3 spans 14 amino acids. Germline lookup yields CDR1 SQVTM and CDR2 ANQGSEA. Here the CDR3 DNA reads TGCAGCGTAGCAGGAGACCGCGACAATCAGCCCCAGCATTTT. Its protein is CSVAGDRDNQPQHF.

The CDR3 nucleotides are TGTGCCATCAGTGAGTCGTCAGGGAATTCACCCCTCCACTTT. It encodes CAISESSGNSPLHF. J is TRBJ1-6 and V is TRBV10-3, with D possibly matching TRBD1 (5 bases). The CDR3 has 14 amino acids. Germline V lookup: CDR1 ENHRY, CDR2 SYGVKD. The V and J ends lost 0 bases and 7 bases respectively, with 7 bases between them.

Written as DNA, the CDR3 is TGCAGTGTCTCGACAGGAGATAGCAATCAGCCCCAGCATTTT. Its translation: CSVSTGDSNQPQHF. The rearrangement joins TRBV20-1 to TRBJ1-5, with a tentative D call TRBD1 (6 bases). Germline V gene data show CDR1 as DFQATT and CDR2 as SNEGSKA (reference sequence). This CDR3 region has 14 residues. The V end was cut by 7 bases, the J end by 0 bases, with 13 bases between.

This CDR3 reads CSARGVGVVAGQAPLEQYF. CDR3 nucleotides: TGCAGTGCTAGAGGGGTCGGGGTGGTAGCGGGTCAGGCCCCCCTCGAGCAGTACTTC. The V and J genes are TRBV20-1 and TRBJ2-7, with TRBD2 matching over 7 bases. This CDR3 is 19 amino acids long. Per the germline V gene, CDR1 is DFQATT and CDR2 is SNEGSKA (reference sequence). After removal of 1 base from V and 6 bases from J, the junction contained 24 bases not matched to a gene.

The genes are TRBV6-5 and TRBJ2-1; TRBD2 aligns across 9 bases. This CDR3 region has 14 residues. Trimming removed 5 bases from V and 2 bases from J; junction bases left unmatched: 1. Germline lookup yields CDR1 MNHEY and CDR2 SVGAGI. The DNA for the CDR3 is TGTGCCAGCAGTCTAGCGGGGACCTACAATGAGCAGTTCTTC. This codes for CASSLAGTYNEQFF.